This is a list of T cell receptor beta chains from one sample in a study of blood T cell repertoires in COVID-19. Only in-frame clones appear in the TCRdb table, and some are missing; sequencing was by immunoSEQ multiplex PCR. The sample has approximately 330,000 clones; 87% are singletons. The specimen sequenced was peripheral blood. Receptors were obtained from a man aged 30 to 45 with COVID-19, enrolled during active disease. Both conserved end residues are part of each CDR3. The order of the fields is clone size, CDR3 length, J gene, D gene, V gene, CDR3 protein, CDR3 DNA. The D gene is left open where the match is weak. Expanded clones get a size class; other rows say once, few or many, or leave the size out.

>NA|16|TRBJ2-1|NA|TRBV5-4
CASSSNRDSSYNEQFF
TGTGCCAGCAGCTCAAACAGGGATAGCTCCTACAATGAGCAGTTCTTC
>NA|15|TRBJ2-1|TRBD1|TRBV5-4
CASSKTGGGYNEQFF
TGTGCCAGCAGCAAGACAGGGGGCGGGTACAATGAGCAGTTCTTC
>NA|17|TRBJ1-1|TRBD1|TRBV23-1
CASSQSKGTGEAGEAFF
TGCGCCAGCAGTCAATCGAAGGGGACAGGGGAAGCGGGTGAAGCTTTCTTT
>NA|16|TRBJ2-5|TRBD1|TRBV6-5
CASSYRDRGTQETQYF
TGTGCCAGCAGTTACCGGGACAGGGGTACCCAAGAGACCCAGTACTTC
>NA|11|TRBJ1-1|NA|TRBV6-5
CASSPGVEAFF
TGTGCCAGCAGCCCAGGCGTTGAAGCTTTCTTT
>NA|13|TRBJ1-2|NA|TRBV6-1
CASSDTGTSGYTF
TGTGCCAGCAGTGATACAGGGACAAGTGGCTACACCTTC
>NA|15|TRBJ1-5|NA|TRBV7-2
CASSPSPERGQPQHF
TGTGCCAGCAGCCCGAGCCCCGAAAGAGGTCAGCCCCAGCATTTT
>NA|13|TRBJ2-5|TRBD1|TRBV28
CASISGGGETQYF
TGTGCCAGCATCTCAGGGGGCGGGGAGACCCAGTACTTC
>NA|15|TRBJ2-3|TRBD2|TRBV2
CAGRRGLASTDTQYF
TGTGCTGGAAGGAGGGGACTAGCCTCGACAGATACGCAGTATTTT
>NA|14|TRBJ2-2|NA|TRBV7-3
CASSKRLEAGELFF
TGTGCCAGCAGCAAAAGACTAGAGGCCGGGGAGCTGTTTTTT
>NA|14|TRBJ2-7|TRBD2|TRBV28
CASSFGTSGGTGYF
TGTGCCAGCAGTTTCGGGACTAGCGGGGGCACGGGGTACTTC
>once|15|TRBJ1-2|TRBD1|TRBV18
CASSPRDRVEYGYTF
TGTGCCAGCTCACCACGGGACAGGGTAGAGTATGGCTACACCTTC
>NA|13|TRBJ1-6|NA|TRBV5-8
CASSLRDTSPLHF
TGTGCCAGCAGCTTGCGGGACACCTCACCCCTCCACTTT
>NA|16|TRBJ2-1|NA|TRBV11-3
CASSLGLLSVADEQFF
TGTGCCAGCAGCTTAGGTCTGCTAAGCGTCGCGGATGAGCAGTTCTTC
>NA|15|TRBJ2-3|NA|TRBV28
CASSRLDSSTDTQYF
TGTGCCAGCAGCCGACTCGACAGTAGCACAGATACGCAGTATTTT
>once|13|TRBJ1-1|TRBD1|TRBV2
CAIQDRVNTEAFF
TGTGCCATCCAGGACAGGGTGAACACTGAAGCTTTCTTT
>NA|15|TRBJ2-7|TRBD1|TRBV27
CASSLGRTGGSEQYF
TGTGCCAGCAGTCTCGGGCGGACAGGGGGCTCCGAGCAGTACTTC
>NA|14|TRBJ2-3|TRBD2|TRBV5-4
CASSLVLAGGPQYF
TGTGCCAGCAGCTTGGTATTAGCGGGAGGGCCGCAGTATTTT
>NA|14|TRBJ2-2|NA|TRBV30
CAWGGSRGTGELFF
TGTGCCTGGGGGGGCTCCAGGGGCACCGGGGAGCTGTTTTTT
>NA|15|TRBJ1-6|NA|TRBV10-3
CAISESEGGNSPLHF
TGTGCCATCAGTGAGTCTGAAGGGGGTAATTCACCCCTCCACTTT
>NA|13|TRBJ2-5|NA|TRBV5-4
CASSTGGAETQYF
TGTGCCAGCAGCACAGGGGGGGCGGAGACCCAGTACTTC
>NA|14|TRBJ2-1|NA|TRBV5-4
CASSLDGSYNEQFF
TGTGCCAGCAGCTTGGACGGCTCCTACAATGAGCAGTTCTTC
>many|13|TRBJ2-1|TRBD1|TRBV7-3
CASSDRGVDEQFF
TGTGCCAGCAGCGACAGGGGAGTCGATGAGCAGTTCTTC
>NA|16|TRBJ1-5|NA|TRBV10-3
CAISESPADYNQPQHF
TGTGCCATCAGTGAGTCCCCAGCAGACTACAATCAGCCCCAGCATTTT
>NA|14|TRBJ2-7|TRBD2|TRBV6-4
CASSKTSGDYEQYF
TGTGCCAGCAGTAAGACTAGCGGGGACTACGAGCAGTACTTC
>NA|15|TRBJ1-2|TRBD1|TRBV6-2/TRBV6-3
CASSYSMTGVYGYTF
TGTGCCAGCAGTTACTCGATGACAGGGGTATATGGCTACACCTTC
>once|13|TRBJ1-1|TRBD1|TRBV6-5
CASSSTGGTEAFF
TGTGCCAGCAGTTCGACAGGGGGGACTGAAGCTTTCTTT
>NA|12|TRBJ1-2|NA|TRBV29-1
CSAASGADGYTF
TGCAGCGCGGCGTCAGGGGCGGATGGCTACACCTTC
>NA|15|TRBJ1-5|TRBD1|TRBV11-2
CASSPGGTSNQPQHF
TGTGCCAGCAGCCCAGGGGGAACGAGCAATCAGCCCCAGCATTTT
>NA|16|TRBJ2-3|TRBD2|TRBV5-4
CASSPRLAGGTDTQYF
TGTGCCAGCAGCCCTAGACTAGCGGGAGGGACAGATACGCAGTATTTT
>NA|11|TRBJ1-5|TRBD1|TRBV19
CASQGDQPQHF
TGTGCCAGTCAGGGGGATCAGCCCCAGCATTTT
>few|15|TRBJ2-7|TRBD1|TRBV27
CASSLTGQGLYEQYF
TGTGCCAGCAGTTTAACGGGACAGGGGCTCTACGAGCAGTACTTC
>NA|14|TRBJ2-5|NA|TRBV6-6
CASSYVTGFETQYF
TGTGCCAGCAGTTACGTTACAGGGTTCGAGACCCAGTACTTC
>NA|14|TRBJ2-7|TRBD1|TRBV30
CAWSRDRGFYEQYF
TGTGCCTGGAGCAGGGACAGGGGCTTTTACGAGCAGTACTTC
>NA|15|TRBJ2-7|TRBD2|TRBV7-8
CASSPPGGGRGEQYF
TGTGCCAGCAGCCCGCCAGGCGGGGGGCGCGGGGAGCAGTACTTC
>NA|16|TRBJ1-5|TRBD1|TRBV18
CASSLGQGNSNQPQHF
TGTGCCAGCTCTCTCGGACAGGGCAATAGCAATCAGCCCCAGCATTTT
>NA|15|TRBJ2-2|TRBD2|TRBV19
CASSRLAGPTGELFF
TGTGCCAGTAGTCGACTAGCGGGACCCACCGGGGAGCTGTTTTTT
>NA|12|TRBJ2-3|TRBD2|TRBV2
CASSGSTDTQYF
TGTGCCAGTAGCGGGAGCACAGATACGCAGTATTTT
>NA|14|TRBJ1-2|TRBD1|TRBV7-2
CASNVVTGGYGYTF
TGTGCCAGCAACGTTGTGACAGGGGGATATGGCTACACCTTC
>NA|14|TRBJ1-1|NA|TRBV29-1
CAATGNSMNTEAFF
TGCGCGGCAACAGGGAACTCAATGAACACTGAAGCTTTCTTT
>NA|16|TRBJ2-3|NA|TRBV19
CASSIYGAGGTDTQYF
TGTGCCAGTAGTATCTATGGGGCAGGAGGCACAGATACGCAGTATTTT
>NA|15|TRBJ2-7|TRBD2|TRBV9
CASSAVAGDSYEQYF
TGTGCCAGCAGCGCGGTAGCGGGAGACTCCTACGAGCAGTACTTC
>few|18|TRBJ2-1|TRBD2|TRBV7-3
CASSLTAPQRGPGSEQFF
TGTGCCAGCAGCTTAACGGCCCCTCAGCGGGGGCCAGGGAGTGAGCAGTTCTTC
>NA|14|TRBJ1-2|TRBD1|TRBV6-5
CASSYSGGGYGYTF
TGTGCCAGCAGTTACTCAGGGGGCGGCTATGGCTACACCTTC
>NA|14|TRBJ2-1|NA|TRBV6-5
CASRSLLRDNEQFF
TGTGCCAGCAGAAGCTTATTGCGGGACAATGAGCAGTTCTTC
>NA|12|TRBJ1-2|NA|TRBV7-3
CASSPGVGGYTF
TGTGCCAGCAGCCCAGGGGTCGGTGGCTACACCTTC
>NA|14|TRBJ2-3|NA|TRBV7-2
CASSLEGGPDTQYF
TGTGCCAGCAGCCTCGAGGGGGGGCCCGATACGCAGTATTTT
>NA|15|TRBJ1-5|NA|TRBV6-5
CASSRGWEGNQPQHF
TGTGCCAGCAGTCGGGGATGGGAGGGCAATCAGCCCCAGCATTTT
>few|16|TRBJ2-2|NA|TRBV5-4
CASSLRGIPGTGELFF
TGTGCCAGCAGCTTAAGGGGGATCCCCGGGACCGGGGAGCTGTTTTTT